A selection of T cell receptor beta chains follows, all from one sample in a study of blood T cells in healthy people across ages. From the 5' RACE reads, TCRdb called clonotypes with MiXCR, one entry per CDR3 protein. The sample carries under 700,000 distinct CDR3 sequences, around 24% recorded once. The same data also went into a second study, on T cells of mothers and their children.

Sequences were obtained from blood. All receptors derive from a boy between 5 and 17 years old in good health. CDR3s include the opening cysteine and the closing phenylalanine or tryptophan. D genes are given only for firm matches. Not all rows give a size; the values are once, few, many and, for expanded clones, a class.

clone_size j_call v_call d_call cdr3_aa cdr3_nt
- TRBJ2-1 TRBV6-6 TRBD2 CASSPTSGTHNEQFF TGTGCCAGCAGCCCGACTAGCGGGACACACAATGAGCAGTTCTTC
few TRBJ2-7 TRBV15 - CATSRDPHYEQYF TGTGCCACCAGCAGAGACCCCCACTACGAGCAGTACTTC
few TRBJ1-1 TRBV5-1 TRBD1 CASSLEGQGGAEAFF TGCGCCAGCAGCTTGGAGGGACAGGGGGGGGCTGAAGCTTTCTTT
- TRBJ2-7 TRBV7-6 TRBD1 CASSSPNRGLYEQYF TGTGCCAGCAGCTCGCCAAACAGGGGGCTGTACGAGCAGTACTTC
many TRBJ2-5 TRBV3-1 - CASSPGGTAKETQYF TGTGCCAGCAGCCCCGGAGGGACAGCTAAAGAGACCCAGTACTTC
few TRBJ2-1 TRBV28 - CASSFGHLGVNEQFF TGTGCCAGCAGTTTCGGACACCTCGGAGTTAATGAGCAGTTCTTC
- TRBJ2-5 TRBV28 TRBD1 CASSPSYRGQETQYF TGTGCCAGCAGCCCTAGTTACAGGGGGCAAGAGACCCAGTACTTC
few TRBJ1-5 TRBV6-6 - CASSRRVIVVQPQHF TGTGCCAGCAGCCGTCGGGTGATCGTCGTTCAGCCCCAGCATTTT
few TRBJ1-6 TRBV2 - CASSGSRNSPLHF TGTGCCAGCTCCGGGTCACGTAATTCACCCCTCCACTTT
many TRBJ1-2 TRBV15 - CATSRDSLRGGPGYGYTF TGTGCCACCAGCAGAGATTCACTAAGGGGCGGACCGGGCTATGGCTACACCTTC
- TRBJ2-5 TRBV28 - CASMAPSRETQYF TGTGCCAGCATGGCCCCATCGCGGGAGACCCAGTACTTC
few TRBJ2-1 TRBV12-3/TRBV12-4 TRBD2 CASSLGPAGPYNEQFF TGTGCCAGCAGTTTAGGTCCAGCGGGGCCCTACAATGAGCAGTTCTTC
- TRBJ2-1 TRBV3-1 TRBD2 CASSQKRGPYNEQFF TGTGCCAGCAGCCAGAAGCGGGGGCCTTACAATGAGCAGTTCTTC
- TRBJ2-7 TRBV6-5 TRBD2 CASSTGTSVNEQYF TGTGCCAGCAGTACCGGGACTAGCGTGAACGAGCAGTACTTC
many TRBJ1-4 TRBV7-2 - CASSLWGLPNEKLFF TGTGCCAGCAGCTTATGGGGACTCCCTAATGAAAAACTGTTTTTT
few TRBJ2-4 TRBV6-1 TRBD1 CASSEQGARANIQYF TGTGCCAGCAGTGAGCAGGGGGCGAGGGCGAACATTCAGTACTTC
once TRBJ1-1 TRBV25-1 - CASIIGSEAFF TGTGCCAGCATCATCGGCTCTGAAGCTTTCTTT